The 27 T cell receptor beta chains below were found in one sample sequenced in a study of blood T cell repertoires in COVID-19. Sequenced by immunoSEQ multiplex PCR; TCRdb stores in-frame clones only, minus some. The sample yields over 130,000 clones, roughly nine tenths seen once. Sequencing was carried out using peripheral blood. These receptors came from a human donor with COVID-19, enrolled during active disease. The donor label of this sample is uncertain.

This clone appeared a single time. The chain couples TRBV11-2 to TRBJ2-7; D is ambiguous. V was shortened by 2 bases and J by 3 bases, with 8 bases between the two germline ends. CDR3 length equals 13 residues. The germline V gene encodes CDR1 SGHAT and CDR2 FQNNGV. As DNA, the CDR3 is TGTGCCAGCAGCTTATCCCCCCTCTACGAGCAGTACTTC. It specifies CASSLSPLYEQYF. Full variable domain (outside the CDR3, taken from reference TRBV11-2 and TRBJ2-7): EAGVAQSPRYKIIEKRQSVAFWCNPISGHATLYWYQQILGQGPKLLIQFQNNGVVDDSQLPKDRFSAERLKGVDSTLKIQPAKLEDSAVYLCASSLSPLYEQYFGPGTRLTVT.

The chain couples TRBV7-3 to TRBJ2-2; 8 bases are shared with TRBD1. V was clipped by 2 bases and J by 5 bases; unmatched bases: 7. The germline V gene encodes CDR1 SGHTA and CDR2 FQGTGA. The CDR3 loop spans 16 amino acids. This CDR3 is CASSLSQGARTGELFF. CDR3 DNA: TGTGCCAGCAGCTTATCCCAGGGGGCGAGGACCGGGGAGCTGTTTTTT.

The chain combines TRBV5-5 with TRBJ1-6; no definite D call. Germline loops: CDR1 SGHKS, CDR2 YYEKEE (reference sequence). Trimming stripped 4 bases from V and 5 bases from J, with 16 bases between. The length of the CDR3 is 16 residues. CDR3 DNA sequence: TGTGCCAGCAGCCCCCATGCCGTCGGTAATAATTCACCCCTCCACTTT. It is translated as CASSPHAVGNNSPLHF.

The chain carries TRBV7-9 and TRBJ2-2, with D perhaps TRBD2 (7 bases). V lost 7 bases and J lost 8, with 20 bases in between. Germline V gene sequence: CDR1 SEHNR, CDR2 FQNEAQ (reference sequence). This CDR3 has 15 amino acids. The CDR3 here is CASNELQRGAGELFF. The CDR3 DNA reads TGTGCCAGCAACGAACTTCAACGGGGGGCTGGGGAGCTGTTTTTT.

This clone was picked up one time. The genes are TRBV9 and TRBJ2-1; TRBD1 agrees at 8 bases. The germline V gene has CDR1 SGDLS and CDR2 YYNGEE. This CDR3 comprises 19 residues. V trimming: 0 bases; J trimming: 0 bases; junction bases outside the gene matches: 11. The CDR3, as DNA: TGTGCCAGCAGCGTAGATGTCCAGGGGGCCGAAAGCTCCTACAATGAGCAGTTCTTC. It is translated as CASSVDVQGAESSYNEQFF.

J is TRBJ1-1 and V is TRBV6-5; the D is unclear. Germline lookup yields CDR1 MNHEY and CDR2 SVGAGI. V lost 1 base, J lost 0 bases, and 6 bases lay in between. This CDR3 region has 14 residues. The CDR3 region has the DNA TGTGCCAGCAGTTACTTCGGTTTGAACACTGAAGCTTTCTTT. This encodes CASSYFGLNTEAFF.

The chain has TRBV11-3 and TRBJ2-2; D uncertain. This CDR3 is 16 amino acids long. Germline assignment: CDR1 SGHNT and CDR2 YENEEA. The ends were cut back, 2 bases at V and 0 bases at J, with 10 bases in the middle. The CDR3 loop reads CASSLYSTTNTGELFF. In DNA, the CDR3 is TGTGCCAGCAGCTTATACTCCACGACGAACACCGGGGAGCTGTTTTTT.

The gene calls are TRBV19 and TRBJ2-5, with D possibly TRBD1 on 6 matching bases. Looked up from germline, CDR1 is LNHDA and CDR2 is SQIVND (reference sequence). The CDR3 extends over 14 amino acids. The V gene lost 8 bases and the J gene lost 6 bases, with 19 bases spanning the gap. DNA for the CDR3: TGTGCCAGTTCATCCCGGGCACAGGGACAGACCCAGTACTTC. This translates into CASSSRAQGQTQYF.

This clone was detected only once. Other DNA sequences in the sample encode the same CDR3. This chain links TRBV7-9 with TRBJ1-1; no reliable D call. The CDR3 is made up of 14 amino acids. Germline loops: CDR1 SEHNR, CDR2 FQNEAQ (reference sequence). V lost 1 base, J lost 5 bases, and 11 bases lay in between. CDR3 sequence reads: CASSLGGRGTEAFF. CDR3 nucleotide sequence: TGTGCCAGCAGCTTAGGTGGCCGGGGAACTGAAGCTTTCTTT.

The J gene is TRBJ1-1, the V gene TRBV28; D might be TRBD1 (5 bases). The CDR3 runs 15 residues. V lost 6 bases, J lost 1 base, and 15 bases lay in between. CDR1 is MDHEN and CDR2 is SYDVKM in the germline V gene. The CDR3 protein is CASRPRVSGNTEAFF. In nucleotides, the CDR3 is TGTGCCAGCAGGCCCAGGGTATCAGGGAACACTGAAGCTTTCTTT.

This clone appeared a single time. The chain is built from TRBV6-5 and TRBJ1-6; maybe TRBD1 (5 bases). From germline, CDR1 is MNHEY and CDR2 SVGAGI. This CDR3 has 14 residues. Trimming took 6 bases from V and 7 from J, leaving 13 bases between them. The CDR3 DNA reads TGTGCCAGCAGCCAAGAGACAGAGAATTCACCCCTCCACTTT. Its translation is CASSQETENSPLHF.

This chain connects TRBV18 to TRBJ1-2; 7 nucleotides match TRBD1. The CDR3 length is 13 residues. Per the germline V gene, CDR1 is KGHSH and CDR2 is LQKENI. The trim removed 4 bases at V and 6 bases at J, leaving 5 bases unmatched. The CDR3 DNA reads TGTGCCAGCTCACTGCGACAGGGCCATGGCTACACCTTC. It encodes CASSLRQGHGYTF.

The J gene is TRBJ2-1, the V gene TRBV19; 10 bases match TRBD1. The germline V gene encodes CDR1 LNHDA and CDR2 SQIVND (reference sequence). With V trimmed by 5 bases and J by 3 bases, 13 bases remained unmatched. The CDR3 loop spans 18 amino acids. DNA for the CDR3: TGTGCCAGTAGTCCCCCCCCCGGCGGGACAGGGGACTACAATGAGCAGTTCTTC. Protein product: CASSPPPGGTGDYNEQFF.

The gene calls are TRBV6-1 and TRBJ2-5; a possible D gene is TRBD2 (7 bases). V was trimmed by 5 bases and J by 5 bases, leaving 24 bases between them. Germline lookup yields CDR1 MNHNS and CDR2 SASEGT. The CDR3 sequence is 17 residues long. CDR3 sequence: CASSKGWGGGKGETQYF. The CDR3 DNA is TGTGCCAGCAGTAAAGGGTGGGGAGGGGGTAAAGGGGAGACCCAGTACTTC.

The chain carries TRBV6-1 and TRBJ2-2; D is possibly TRBD2 (5 bases). Trimming stripped 1 base from V and 2 bases from J, with 11 bases between. The CDR3 totals 16 residues. CDR1 is MNHNS, CDR2 SASEGT, per germline. CDR3 DNA: TGTGCCAGCAGTGAAGAGGAGGCAGATAACACCGGGGAGCTGTTTTTT. Translation gives CASSEEEADNTGELFF.

This clone was seen a few times. This chain links TRBV12-3 or TRBV12-4 with TRBJ1-1, with D possibly TRBD1 on 5 matching bases. There are 13 residues in the CDR3. Trimming removed 3 bases from V and 1 base from J, with 6 bases in between. CDR3 in DNA: TGTGCCAGCAGTTTTGACAGGAACACTGAAGCTTTCTTT. This sequence encodes CASSFDRNTEAFF.

In DNA form, the CDR3 reads TGTGCCAGCTCACCACAGGGACAGGGGCTCTACGAGCAGTACTTC. Translating gives CASSPQGQGLYEQYF. The chain combines TRBV18 with TRBJ2-7, with 10 bases fitting TRBD1. With V trimmed by 1 base and J by 3 bases, 3 bases remained unmatched. The CDR3 extends over 15 amino acids. Germline V gene lookup returns CDR1 KGHSH and CDR2 LQKENI.

The rearrangement joins TRBV5-1 to TRBJ2-3; no clear D gene. The CDR3 length is 15 residues. CDR1 is SGHRS and CDR2 is YFSETQ in the germline V gene. V lost 0 bases, J lost 4 bases, and 12 bases lay in between. The CDR3 sequence is CASSLEVSGADTQYF. CDR3 in DNA: TGCGCCAGCAGCTTGGAGGTATCCGGAGCAGATACGCAGTATTTT.

V and J are TRBV7-9 and TRBJ1-5, with TRBD1 identical over 7 bases. CDR1 is SEHNR, CDR2 FQNEAQ, per germline (reference sequence). The CDR3 consists of 15 residues. The V gene end was trimmed by 6 bases and the J gene end by 0 bases; junction bases not matched to a gene: 5. The CDR3 here is CASSSGQSSNQPQHF. CDR3 DNA: TGTGCCAGCAGTTCGGGACAGTCTAGCAATCAGCCCCAGCATTTT.

A word on this clone: The junction shows a germline mismatch at one end, possibly a read error. The J gene is TRBJ2-5, the V gene TRBV7-7, with a weak D call TRBD1 (6 bases). This CDR3 region has 15 residues. Germline lookup yields CDR1 SSHAT and CDR2 FNYEAQ (reference sequence). The CDR3, as DNA: TGTGCTAGCAGCTCCAACCGGGACACACAAGAGACCCAGTACTTC. It is translated as CASSSNRDTQETQYF.

This clone was picked up one time. The chain combines TRBV6-5 with TRBJ1-5; D uncertain. The CDR3 spans 12 residues. Germline V gene data show CDR1 as MNHEY and CDR2 as SVGAGI. V lost 7 bases, J lost 11 bases, and 15 bases lay in between. In DNA form, the CDR3 reads TGTGCCAGCATTGGGCAGGACTCGACCCAGCATTTT. Encoded protein: CASIGQDSTQHF.

The CDR3 loop is CASSYSLAGVGEQFF. CDR3 coding DNA: TGTGCCAGCAGTTACTCGCTAGCGGGGGTAGGTGAGCAGTTCTTC. The chain combines TRBV6-2 or TRBV6-3 with TRBJ2-1; TRBD2 matches 10 bases. Looked up from germline, CDR1 is MNHEY and CDR2 is SVGEGT. The CDR3 runs 15 residues. The V segment lost 0 bases and the J segment 9 bases; nucleotides outside the gene matches: 5.

This chain joins TRBV24-1 and TRBJ1-1, with a tentative D call TRBD1 (6 bases). Between the trimmed V and J ends, which lost 7 bases and 5 bases, there was a span of 13 bases. The CDR3 sequence is 13 residues long. Germline CDR1 and CDR2: KGHDR and SFDVKD. This CDR3 reads CATRGAGETEAFF. The CDR3 bases are TGTGCCACCAGGGGGGCCGGGGAGACTGAAGCTTTCTTT.

This clone was seen a handful of times. This chain connects TRBV12-3 or TRBV12-4 to TRBJ1-6; D not resolved. The CDR3 spans 13 residues. V was clipped by 5 bases and J by 6 bases, with 8 bases between them. CDR3 loop: CASSPRSNSPLHF. The CDR3 DNA sequence: TGTGCCAGCAGTCCCCGGAGTAATTCACCCCTCCACTTT.

The V gene is TRBV7-7, the J gene TRBJ2-3; TRBD2 agrees at 14 bases. Losses at the gene ends were 3 bases for V and 6 bases for J; bases not matched to a gene: 5. The CDR3 extends over 16 amino acids. Germline CDR1 is SSHAT and CDR2 is FNYEAQ (reference sequence). The CDR3 sequence: CASSLTSGGAGDTQYF. The CDR3 nucleotides read TGTGCCAGCAGCTTGACTAGCGGGGGGGCCGGGGATACGCAGTATTTT.

For this clone: At the DNA level, this CDR3 is encoded by other sequences in the same sample as well. The J gene is TRBJ2-5, the V gene TRBV5-1; perhaps TRBD1 as D (5 bases). The CDR3 is made up of 14 amino acids. Trimming took 1 base from V and 1 from J, leaving 8 bases between them. The germline gives CDR1 SGHRS, CDR2 YFSETQ. The CDR3 sequence: CASSLPGLQETQYF. CDR3 sequence (DNA): TGCGCCAGCAGCTTGCCAGGGCTCCAAGAGACCCAGTACTTC.

J is TRBJ1-2 and V is TRBV7-8; D is possibly TRBD1 (6 bases). Germline-derived CDR1 and CDR2 are SGHVS and FQNEAQ. The CDR3 is 16 residues long. Trimming stripped 1 base from V and 8 bases from J, with 20 bases between. In DNA, the CDR3 is TGTGCCAGCAGCTTAGTCGGCGGGGGCCTGGTTGGGGGCTACACCTTC. Translated: CASSLVGGGLVGGYTF.